This T cell receptor beta chain was recovered during a study of blood T cells in healthy people across ages. General study findings and limits: Older individuals had lower TCR beta diversity per million T cells (the decline was roughly linear).

Germline V gene lookup returns CDR1 MNHEY and CDR2 SVGAGI. The CDR3 totals 11 residues. For the second PCR, which ran for roughly 6 to 12 cycles, a sample-barcoded 5' primer and a J-beta primer mix were used. In TCRdb, the 5' RACE reads were re-called with MiXCR into one record per CDR3 protein. The sample has 850,000 to 1,300,000 distinct CDR3 sequences; more than 40% are singletons. This clonotype showed up just a few times. Antigen unknown. The junction shows a germline mismatch at one end, possibly a read error. The V call is TRBV6-5, the J call TRBJ2-5; D remains unclear. Source material: blood. The sequence was collected from an older woman in good health. Written as DNA, the CDR3 is TGTGCCAGCAGTCACTCCTCCGTCCAGTACTTC. Amino acids: CASSHSSVQYF.